The 25 T cell receptor beta chains presented below share a single source sample, sequenced in a study of blood T cell repertoires in COVID-19. Profiled with immunoSEQ multiplex PCR; TCRdb holds only in-frame clones, not every one. The table shows over 100,000 clones, with 70% to 90% occurring only once. The source material was peripheral blood. These receptors all come from a man aged 45-65 years with active COVID-19.

This clone turned up a few times. The chain has TRBV2 and TRBJ2-3; 13 positions match TRBD2. This CDR3 is built from 16 residues. With 6 bases clipped from V and 2 bases from J, the junction kept 5 bases outside the gene matches. Germline lookup yields CDR1 SNHLY and CDR2 FYNNEI. CDR3 coding DNA: TGTGCCAGCAGGGGACTAGCGGGGTTTTTCACAGATACGCAGTATTTT. Encoded protein: CASRGLAGFFTDTQYF.

The chain is built from TRBV6-6 and TRBJ2-3; D might be TRBD2 (6 bases). V lost 8 bases and J lost 2, with 17 bases in between. This CDR3 spans 15 amino acids. The germline gives CDR1 MNHNY, CDR2 SVGAGI (reference sequence). For the CDR3, the DNA is TGTGCCAGCTCGGCCAGCGGGTATACCACAGATACGCAGTATTTT. Protein: CASSASGYTTDTQYF.

The chain couples TRBV2 to TRBJ1-3, with D maybe TRBD1 (5 bases). V was cut by 4 bases and J by 4 bases, with 8 bases left in between. The germline gives CDR1 SNHLY, CDR2 FYNNEI. The CDR3 is made up of 13 amino acids. The CDR3 sequence is CASSVNRGNTIYF. The CDR3 DNA reads TGTGCCAGCAGTGTAAACAGGGGAAACACCATATATTTT.

This clone was detected only once. The rearrangement links TRBV6-6 to TRBJ1-3; D gene ambiguous. The CDR3 loop spans 14 amino acids. Deletions cut 7 bases from V and 0 bases from J, with 10 bases between. Germline V gene data show CDR1 as MNHNY and CDR2 as SVGAGI (reference sequence). The CDR3 DNA reads TGTGCCAGCAAGAGTGCCTCCTCTGGAAACACCATATATTTT. This gives the protein CASKSASSGNTIYF.

The rearrangement links TRBV7-9 to TRBJ1-5; D remains unclear. Between the trimmed V and J ends, which lost 1 base and 4 bases, there was a span of 11 bases. The germline CDR1 and CDR2 sequences are SEHNR and FQNEAQ (reference sequence). The CDR3 covers 15 residues. CDR3 bases: TGTGCCAGCAGCTTAGGAGACGCCAGGAATCAGCCCCAGCATTTT. Its protein product is CASSLGDARNQPQHF.

The chain uses TRBV10-3 and TRBJ2-2, with 12 bases fitting TRBD1. Germline V gives CDR1 ENHRY, CDR2 SYGVKD. This CDR3 is built from 21 residues. V was clipped by 5 bases and J by 7 bases; unmatched bases: 23. The CDR3 is CAISLPPPARSGQGAFGELFF. For the CDR3, the DNA is TGTGCCATCAGTCTTCCCCCCCCCGCGCGGTCGGGACAGGGGGCGTTCGGGGAGCTGTTTTTT.

The gene calls are TRBV3-1 (or the pseudogene TRBV3-2) and TRBJ1-2; tentatively, D is TRBD1 (5 bases). V lost 3 bases and J lost 7, with 12 bases in between. This CDR3 comprises 13 residues. Germline V lookup: CDR1 LGHDT, CDR2 YNNKEL (reference sequence). CDR3 loop: CASSHPMGGGYTF. In DNA, the CDR3 is TGTGCCAGCAGCCACCCCATGGGGGGTGGCTACACCTTC.

The chain carries TRBV27 and TRBJ2-1, with 8 bases lining up with TRBD1. V lost 3 bases, J lost 2 bases, and 6 bases stayed unmatched. The CDR3 totals 16 residues. Per germline, CDR1 MNHEY and CDR2 SMNVEV (reference sequence). The CDR3 protein is CASSFQRTGPYNEQFF. The CDR3 DNA sequence: TGTGCCAGCAGTTTCCAACGGACAGGGCCCTACAATGAGCAGTTCTTC.

This clone was recorded only once. This rearrangement joins TRBV2 to TRBJ1-1, with 7 bases identical to TRBD1. With 7 bases clipped from V and 4 bases from J, the junction kept 6 bases outside the gene matches. CDR1 is SNHLY, CDR2 FYNNEI, per germline. The CDR3 runs to 13 residues. The CDR3 is CASNQGEGTEAFF. In nucleotides, the CDR3 is TGTGCCAGCAATCAGGGGGAAGGCACTGAAGCTTTCTTT.

The gene calls are TRBV5-6 and TRBJ1-2; TRBD1 is a possible D gene (6 bases). The CDR3 sequence is 14 residues long. Germline V lookup: CDR1 SGHDT, CDR2 YYEEEE. The germline V and J ends were trimmed by 0 bases and 6 bases, with 12 bases remaining between them. CDR3 in DNA: TGTGCCAGCAGCTTGGTTTCGGGGGGCGATGGCTACACCTTC. As protein: CASSLVSGGDGYTF.

This sequence joins TRBV5-1 and TRBJ1-3, with D unclear. Germline-derived CDR1 and CDR2 are SGHRS and YFSETQ. This CDR3 is 15 amino acids long. The V end lost 0 bases, the J end lost 0 bases, and 7 bases lay between the germline ends. The CDR3, as DNA: TGCGCCAGCAGCTTGGCCGCAGGCTCTGGAAACACCATATATTTT. Translating it yields CASSLAAGSGNTIYF. Looking up the rest from reference TRBV5-1 and TRBJ1-3 gives the full variable domain: KAGVTQTPRYLIKTRGQQVTLSCSPISGHRSVSWYQQTPGQGLQFLFEYFSETQRNKGNFPGRFSGRQFSNSRSEMNVSTLELGDSALYLCASSLAAGSGNTIYFGEGSWLTVV.

The sample holds one count of this clone. V and J are TRBV25-1 and TRBJ1-4; D is possibly TRBD1 (5 bases). V shed 6 bases and J shed 5 bases, with 7 bases lying between them. The CDR3 sequence is 12 residues long. Germline values: CDR1 MGHDK, CDR2 SYGVNS. CDR3 in DNA: TGTGCCAGCAGGGCAGGGAATGAAAAACTGTTTTTT. Translation gives CASRAGNEKLFF.

CDR3 residues: CASSSRTSAAGGEQFF. For the CDR3, the DNA is TGTGCCAGCAGCTCCCGGACTAGCGCGGCAGGTGGTGAGCAGTTCTTC. The chain uses TRBV7-7 and TRBJ2-1; 9 nucleotides line up with TRBD2. There are 16 residues in the CDR3. The V gene end was trimmed by 4 bases and the J gene end by 9 bases; junction bases not matched to a gene: 13. Germline V lookup: CDR1 SSHAT, CDR2 FNYEAQ (reference sequence). The full variable domain, with the rest looked up from reference TRBV7-7 and TRBJ2-1, is GAGVSQSPRYKVTKRGQDVTLRCDPISSHATLYWYQQALGQGPEFLTYFNYEAQPDKSGLPSDRFSAERPEGSISTLTIQRTEQRDSAMYRCASSSRTSAAGGEQFFGPGTRLTVL.

This clone is a singleton in its sample. V usage is TRBV3-1 (or the pseudogene TRBV3-2) and J usage is TRBJ1-2; 9 bases are a match to TRBD1. The CDR3 runs 15 residues. V shed 2 bases and J 8 bases; nucleotides not matched to a gene: 9. Germline V lookup: CDR1 LGHDT, CDR2 YNNKEL (reference sequence). CDR3 nucleotide sequence: TGTGCCAGCAGCCAACATTTTACAGGGGGCGCGGGCTACACCTTC. As protein: CASSQHFTGGAGYTF.

This sequence joins TRBV5-1 and TRBJ2-5; D perhaps matches TRBD2 (6 bases). The V gene's germline CDR1 is SGHRS and CDR2 YFSETQ. Between the trimmed V and J ends, which lost 4 bases and 2 bases, there was a span of 18 bases. The CDR3 is 16 residues long. The CDR3 loop is CASSPGGLGRQETQYF. CDR3 DNA: TGCGCCAGCAGCCCTGGAGGGTTAGGCAGACAAGAGACCCAGTACTTC. Looking up the rest from reference TRBV5-1 and TRBJ2-5 gives the full variable domain: KAGVTQTPRYLIKTRGQQVTLSCSPISGHRSVSWYQQTPGQGLQFLFEYFSETQRNKGNFPGRFSGRQFSNSRSEMNVSTLELGDSALYLCASSPGGLGRQETQYFGPGTRLLVL.

In regard to this clone: The identical CDR3 is also encoded by other nucleotide sequences in the sample. This sequence joins TRBV18 and TRBJ1-5, with D possibly matching TRBD1 (6 bases). The V gene lost 6 bases and the J gene lost 3 bases, with 12 bases spanning the gap. Germline CDR1 is KGHSH and CDR2 is LQKENI. The CDR3 is 14 residues long. The CDR3, as DNA: TGTGCCAGCTCCCCTGGACAGAACAATCAGCCCCAGCATTTT. This gives the protein CASSPGQNNQPQHF. Filled out from reference TRBV18 and TRBJ1-5, the complete variable domain reads NAGVMQNPRHLVRRRGQEARLRCSPMKGHSHVYWYRQLPEEGLKFMVYLQKENIIDESGMPKERFSAEFPKEGPSILRIQQVVRGDSAAYFCASSPGQNNQPQHFGDGTRLSIL.

The V gene is TRBV19, the J gene TRBJ1-2; D call uncertain. The CDR3 sequence is 15 residues long. Germline V gives CDR1 LNHDA, CDR2 SQIVND (reference sequence). V was cut by 3 bases and J by 0 bases, with 11 bases left in between. CDR3 coding DNA: TGTGCCAGTAGTATCGACTACGGGGCTAACTATGGCTACACCTTC. It yields the protein CASSIDYGANYGYTF.

This chain uses TRBV12-3 or TRBV12-4 with TRBJ2-1; D may be TRBD2 (7 bases). V lost 6 bases, J lost 6 bases, and 12 bases lay in between. The CDR3 contains 13 residues. In DNA, the CDR3 is TGTGCCAGCAGCAACAGGGAGGGCAATGAGCAGTTCTTC. Residues: CASSNREGNEQFF.

The chain joins TRBV5-1 to TRBJ2-1; TRBD2 matches at 7 bases. The CDR3 totals 15 residues. CDR1 is SGHRS, CDR2 YFSETQ, per germline. J lost 3 bases, V lost 0 bases, and 3 bases had no gene match. CDR3 sequence reads: CASSLASSGYNEQFF. As DNA, the CDR3 is TGCGCCAGCAGCTTGGCGTCTAGCGGCTACAATGAGCAGTTCTTC.

This chain joins TRBV7-2 and TRBJ1-6; D might be TRBD1 (5 bases). CDR1 and CDR2 (germline): SGHTA, FQGNSA. CDR3 length: 15 residues. Trimming cost V 0 bases and J 7 bases, with 10 bases left between them. The CDR3 here is CASSLAQGWNSPLHF. The CDR3 DNA reads as TGTGCCAGCAGCTTAGCGCAGGGCTGGAATTCACCCCTCCACTTT.

This clone was recorded a few times. The chain recombines TRBV12-3 or TRBV12-4 with TRBJ1-1; 8 positions match TRBD1. This CDR3 comprises 13 residues. V gave up 5 bases and J gave up 3 bases; unmatched junction bases: 2. The CDR3 DNA is TGTGCCAGCAGTCCAGGGGGCTACACTGAAGCTTTCTTT. Amino acid sequence: CASSPGGYTEAFF.

The chain couples TRBV6-4 to TRBJ1-1; 9 bases agree with TRBD1. Germline CDR1 MRHNA, CDR2 SNTAGT. The CDR3 covers 13 residues. V lost 6 bases, J lost 6 bases, and 5 bases stayed unmatched. The CDR3, as DNA: TGTGCCAGCAGACAGGGGGCTGACGCTGAAGCTTTCTTT. This translates into CASRQGADAEAFF.

The chain links TRBV3-1 (or the pseudogene TRBV3-2) to TRBJ2-1; 7 bases line up with TRBD2. V lost 1 base and J lost 1; bases outside the gene matches: 1. CDR3 length equals 15 residues. Germline V gene lookup returns CDR1 LGHDT and CDR2 YNNKEL (reference sequence). Here the CDR3 reads CASSQAGGSYNEQFF. CDR3 coding DNA: TGTGCCAGCAGCCAAGCGGGGGGATCCTACAATGAGCAGTTCTTC.

The chain recombines TRBV6-5 with TRBJ2-7, with 9 bases lining up with TRBD1. Looked up from germline, CDR1 is MNHEY and CDR2 is SVGAGI. The CDR3 spans 15 residues. The ends lost 6 bases at V and 2 bases at J; junction bases unmatched: 8. This CDR3 reads CASSRQGVKAYEQYF. For the CDR3, the DNA is TGTGCCAGCAGCCGACAGGGGGTCAAGGCCTACGAGCAGTACTTC.

This chain joins TRBV30 and TRBJ2-2; weak D call: TRBD2 (7 bases). Per germline, CDR1 GTSNPN and CDR2 SVGIG (reference sequence). Trimming removed 2 bases from V and 5 bases from J, with 12 bases in between. This CDR3 comprises 14 residues. CDR3 sequence (DNA): TGTGCCTGGAGTAGGGGGGGCAAGACCGGGGAGCTGTTTTTT. Protein product: CAWSRGGKTGELFF.